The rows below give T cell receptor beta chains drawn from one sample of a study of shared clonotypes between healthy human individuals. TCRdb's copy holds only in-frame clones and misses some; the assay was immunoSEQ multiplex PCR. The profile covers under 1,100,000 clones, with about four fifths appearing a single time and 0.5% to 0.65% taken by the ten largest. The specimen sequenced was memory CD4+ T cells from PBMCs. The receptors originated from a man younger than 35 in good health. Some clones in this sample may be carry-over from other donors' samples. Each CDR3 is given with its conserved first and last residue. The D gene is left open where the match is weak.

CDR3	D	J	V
CASSLYKGQPQHF	.	TRBJ1-5	TRBV6-5
CASSGQGYGYTF	TRBD1	TRBJ1-2	TRBV2
CASSRPGAPAQNTEAFF	.	TRBJ1-1	TRBV28
CASSPLQGLSLPGYEQYF	TRBD1	TRBJ2-7	TRBV7-2
CASSPRGSTNEKLFF	.	TRBJ1-4	TRBV27
CASSYESSRTYEQYF	.	TRBJ2-7	TRBV6-6
CASSQILSGNTIYF	.	TRBJ1-3	TRBV14
CASSLEGLFDQPQHF	.	TRBJ1-5	TRBV5-1
CASSWDRGQKNTEAFF	TRBD1	TRBJ1-1	TRBV5-4
CASSPSGSRETQYF	TRBD2	TRBJ2-5	TRBV7-3
CASSPHQGLYGYTF	.	TRBJ1-2	TRBV7-2
CASSLIQGGYEQYF	.	TRBJ2-7	TRBV7-6
CASSFGGSYEQYF	.	TRBJ2-7	TRBV28
CASSPMTSGTEETQYF	TRBD2	TRBJ2-5	TRBV9
CAISESRQGGSDTQYF	.	TRBJ2-3	TRBV10-3
CSGGEANEKLFF	.	TRBJ1-4	TRBV29-1
CASRNIGGSGELFF	TRBD1	TRBJ2-2	TRBV5-1
CASRDRGSNQPQHF	TRBD1	TRBJ1-5	TRBV2
CASGTTGQGISEQYF	TRBD1	TRBJ2-7	TRBV5-1
CASSEAWGSYNEQFF	.	TRBJ2-1	TRBV6-1
CAISDGVSNYGYTF	.	TRBJ1-2	TRBV10-3
CSVEGTGGREKLFF	TRBD1	TRBJ1-4	TRBV29-1
CASSLRGRGADTQYF	TRBD2	TRBJ2-3	TRBV11-2
CASSFTPGGDTEAFF	.	TRBJ1-1	TRBV11-2
CASRTSGSLETQYF	TRBD2	TRBJ2-5	TRBV6-1
CASSAGQGNNQPQHF	TRBD1	TRBJ1-5	TRBV6-1
CAISDSVDRGKNIQYF	TRBD1	TRBJ2-4	TRBV10-3
CAGGTDDYGYTF	TRBD1	TRBJ1-2	TRBV2
CASSLVATSSYNEQFF	.	TRBJ2-1	TRBV5-1
CASSPLSGGEYTF	TRBD1	TRBJ1-2	TRBV18
CASSLVGGVFYEQYF	.	TRBJ2-7	TRBV5-1
CASSQRVGLAGGRGETQYF	TRBD2	TRBJ2-5	TRBV14
CASSVATGGYTF	.	TRBJ1-2	TRBV9
CASGLAGVNEQFF	TRBD2	TRBJ2-1	TRBV7-3
CASSLGLAQSTDTQYF	TRBD2	TRBJ2-3	TRBV5-1
CASSAAAGDGWYF	TRBD2	TRBJ2-7	TRBV5-1
CASSLRGVTDTQYF	.	TRBJ2-3	TRBV11-1
CASSSRGWGDEKLFF	.	TRBJ1-4	TRBV5-8
CASSPPGGNQPQHF	.	TRBJ1-5	TRBV6-5
CASSLLDLRRHNEQFF	.	TRBJ2-1	TRBV7-2
CASSSQGTEAFF	.	TRBJ1-1	TRBV28
CSAGSLEQYF	.	TRBJ2-7	TRBV20-1
CSVSETTKDQPQHF	.	TRBJ1-5	TRBV29-1
CASSGQGLAGVNEQFF	TRBD2	TRBJ2-1	TRBV18
CASSVVGGVAGEADTQYF	TRBD2	TRBJ2-3	TRBV9
CASSEEGIVGYTF	.	TRBJ1-2	TRBV2